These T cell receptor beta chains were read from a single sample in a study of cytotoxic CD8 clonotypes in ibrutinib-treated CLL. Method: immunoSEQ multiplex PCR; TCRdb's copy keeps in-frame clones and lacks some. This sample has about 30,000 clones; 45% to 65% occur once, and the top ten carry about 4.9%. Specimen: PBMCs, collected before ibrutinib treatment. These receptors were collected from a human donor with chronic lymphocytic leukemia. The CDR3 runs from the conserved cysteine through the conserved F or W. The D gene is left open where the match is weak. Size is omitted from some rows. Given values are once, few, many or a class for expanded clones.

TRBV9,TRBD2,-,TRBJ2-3,CASSPVAGGVTDTQYF,TGTGCCAGCAGCCCTGTAGCGGGAGGCGTCACAGATACGCAGTATTTT
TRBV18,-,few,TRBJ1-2,CASSPLGGFNYGYTF,TGTGCCAGCTCACCACTAGGCGGTTTTAACTATGGCTACACCTTC
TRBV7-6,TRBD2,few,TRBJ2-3,CASRRGGGGTDTQYF,TGTGCCAGCAGGCGCGGGGGTGGTGGCACAGATACGCAGTATTTT
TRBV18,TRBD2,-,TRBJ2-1,CASSPAGTSGRRGLYNEQFF,TGTGCCAGCTCACCAGCCGGGACTAGCGGGAGGAGGGGGCTCTACAATGAGCAGTTCTTC
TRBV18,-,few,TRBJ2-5,CASALGSEETQYF,TGTGCCAGCGCCCTTGGGTCAGAAGAGACCCAGTACTTC
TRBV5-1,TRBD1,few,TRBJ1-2,CASGQGVGYTF,TGCGCCAGTGGACAGGGGGTTGGCTACACCTTC
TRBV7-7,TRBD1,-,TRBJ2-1,CASSLGQATYNEQFF,TGTGCCAGCAGCTTGGGACAGGCGACCTACAATGAGCAGTTCTTC
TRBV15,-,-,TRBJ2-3,CATNHGYTDTQYF,TGTGCCACCAACCATGGATACACAGATACGCAGTATTTT
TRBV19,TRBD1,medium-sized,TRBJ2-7,CASSTGGSESYEQYF,TGTGCCAGTAGTACAGGGGGCTCAGAGTCCTACGAGCAGTACTTC
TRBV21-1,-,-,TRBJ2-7,CASSKGTTGGPYEQYF,TGTGCCAGCAGCAAAGGTACGACAGGGGGTCCCTACGAGCAGTACTTC
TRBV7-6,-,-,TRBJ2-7,CASSLTYSGEQYF,TGTGCCAGCAGCTTAACTTACAGCGGGGAGCAGTACTTC
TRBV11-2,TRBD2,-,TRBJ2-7,CASSAGLAIHEQYF,TGTGCCAGCAGCGCCGGACTAGCCATCCACGAGCAGTACTTC
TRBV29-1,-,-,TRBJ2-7,CSVEGRDSTYEQYF,TGCAGCGTTGAAGGGCGGGACAGCACCTACGAGCAGTACTTC
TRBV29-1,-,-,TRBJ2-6,CSARGGGANVLTF,TGCAGCGCTAGGGGCGGTGGGGCCAACGTCCTGACTTTC
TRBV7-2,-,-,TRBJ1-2,CASSFPLRAVYGYTF,TGTGCCAGCAGCTTTCCCCTGAGGGCTGTCTATGGCTACACCTTC
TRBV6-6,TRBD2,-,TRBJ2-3,CASSSLAGDTQYF,TGTGCCAGCAGTTCCCTAGCGGGAGATACGCAGTATTTT
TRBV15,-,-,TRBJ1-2,CATSRDWGRGGYTF,TGTGCCACCAGCAGAGATTGGGGGCGGGGTGGCTACACCTTC
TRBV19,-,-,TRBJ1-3,CASSYSRAPGNTIYF,TGTGCCAGTAGTTATAGCAGGGCCCCTGGAAACACCATATATTTT
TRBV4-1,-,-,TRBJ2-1,CASSKGPQGYNEQFF,TGCGCCAGCAGCAAGGGACCTCAGGGATACAATGAGCAGTTCTTC
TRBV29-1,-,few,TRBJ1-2,CSVEDPGYTF,TGCAGCGTTGAAGATCCCGGCTACACCTTC
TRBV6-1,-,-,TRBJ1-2,CASSEHNYGYTF,TGTGCCAGCTCCGAGCATAACTATGGCTACACCTTC
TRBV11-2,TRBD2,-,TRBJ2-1,CASSLGAGGVNEQFF,TGTGCCAGCAGCTTAGGTGCGGGGGGAGTCAATGAGCAGTTCTTC
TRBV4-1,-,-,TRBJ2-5,CASSQDLGGILGEETQYF,TGCGCCAGCAGCCAAGACCTGGGCGGGATATTGGGCGAAGAGACCCAGTACTTC
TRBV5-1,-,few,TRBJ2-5,CASSLATFVQETQYF,TGCGCCAGCAGCTTGGCCACGTTCGTCCAAGAGACCCAGTACTTC
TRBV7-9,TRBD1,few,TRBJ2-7,CAMRQGASYEQYF,TGTGCCATGCGACAGGGGGCTTCCTACGAGCAGTACTTC
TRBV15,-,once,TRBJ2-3,CATSRDFITDTQYF,TGTGCCACCAGCAGAGATTTTATTACAGATACGCAGTATTTT
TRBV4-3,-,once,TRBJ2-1,CASSHGYLGPGGQYDEQFF,TGCGCCAGCAGCCACGGGTACCTTGGGCCAGGGGGGCAATACGATGAGCAGTTCTTC
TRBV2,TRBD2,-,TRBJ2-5,CASSIPGLATRVRETQYF,TGTGCCAGCAGCATACCGGGACTAGCGACACGTGTTCGGGAGACCCAGTACTTC
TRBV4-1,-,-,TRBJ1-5,CASSQEERGYVQPQHF,TGCGCCAGCAGCCAAGAGGAGAGGGGGTACGTTCAGCCCCAGCATTTT
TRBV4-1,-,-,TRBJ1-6,CASSQLSGVSYNSPLHF,TGCGCCAGCAGCCAGCTCTCCGGGGTCTCCTATAATTCACCCCTCCACTTT
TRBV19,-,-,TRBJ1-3,CASSASGISSGNTIYF,TGTGCCAGTAGTGCGTCAGGGATTAGCTCTGGAAACACCATATATTTT
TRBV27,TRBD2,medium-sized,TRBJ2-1,CASGPSGGNEQFF,TGTGCCAGCGGGCCTAGCGGGGGGAATGAGCAGTTCTTC
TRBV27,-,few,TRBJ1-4,CASSLSGRSNEKLFF,TGTGCCAGCAGTTTATCCGGGAGGAGTAATGAAAAACTGTTTTTT
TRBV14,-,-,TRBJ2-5,CASSLRLNQETQYF,TGTGCCAGCAGCCTCAGACTGAACCAAGAGACCCAGTACTTC
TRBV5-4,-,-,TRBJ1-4,CASSYQLRGATNEKLFF,TGTGCCAGCAGCTACCAGTTACGAGGCGCAACTAATGAAAAACTGTTTTTT
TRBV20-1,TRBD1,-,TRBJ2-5,CSPDRDGTQYF,TGCAGCCCGGACAGGGATGGGACCCAGTACTTC
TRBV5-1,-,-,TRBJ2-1,CASSLEDHSEPYNEQFF,TGCGCCAGCAGCTTGGAGGACCACTCGGAACCTTACAATGAGCAGTTCTTC
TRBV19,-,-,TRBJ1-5,CASNQNSNQPQHF,TGTGCCAGTAACCAGAATAGCAATCAGCCCCAGCATTTT
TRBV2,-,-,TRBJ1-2,CASSENPYGYTF,TGTGCCAGCAGTGAAAATCCCTATGGCTACACCTTC
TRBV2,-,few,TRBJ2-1,CASSERNEQFF,TGTGCCAGCAGTGAAAGGAATGAGCAGTTCTTC
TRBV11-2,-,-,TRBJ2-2,CASSPPGTKDGELFF,TGTGCCAGCAGCCCTCCCGGGACAAAGGACGGGGAGCTGTTTTTT
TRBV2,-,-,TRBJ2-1,CASSPGPHEQFF,TGTGCCAGCAGCCCCGGTCCCCATGAGCAGTTCTTC
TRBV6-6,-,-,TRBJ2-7,CASSYVGSSYEQYF,TGTGCCAGCAGTTACGTCGGGAGCTCCTACGAGCAGTACTTC
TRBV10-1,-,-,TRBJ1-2,CASSERSSYGYTF,TGCGCCAGCAGTGAGCGGAGCAGCTATGGCTACACCTTC
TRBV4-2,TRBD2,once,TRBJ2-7,CASSQGTSGGSYEQYF,TGTGCCAGCAGCCAAGGGACTAGCGGGGGCTCCTACGAGCAGTACTTC
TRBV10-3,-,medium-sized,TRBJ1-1,CAISESYEAFF,TGTGCCATCAGTGAGTCTTATGAAGCTTTCTTT
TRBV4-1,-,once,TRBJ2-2,CASSQPSRPTSPPNTGELFF,TGCGCCAGCAGCCAACCCTCAAGACCGACTAGTCCCCCGAACACCGGGGAGCTGTTTTTT
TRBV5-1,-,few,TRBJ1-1,CASSLGTTNTEAFF,TGCGCCAGCAGCTTGGGCACAACGAACACTGAAGCTTTCTTT
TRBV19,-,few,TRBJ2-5,CASSSRQPQETQYF,TGTGCCAGTAGTTCGAGGCAGCCCCAAGAGACCCAGTACTTC
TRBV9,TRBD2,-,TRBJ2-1,CASSKGLAYEQFF,TGTGCCAGCAGCAAGGGACTAGCGTATGAGCAGTTCTTC
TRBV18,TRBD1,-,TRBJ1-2,CASSPPRDSIRYTF,TGTGCCAGCTCACCGCCCCGGGACAGTATACGCTACACCTTC
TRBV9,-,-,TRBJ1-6,CASSVVGSYNSPLHF,TGTGCCAGCAGCGTAGTAGGCTCTTATAATTCACCCCTCCACTTT
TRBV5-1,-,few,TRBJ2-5,CASSLNQQETQYF,TGCGCCAGCAGCTTGAATCAGCAAGAGACCCAGTACTTC
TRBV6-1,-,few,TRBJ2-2,CASSEIRLTGELFF,TGTGCCAGCAGTGAAATACGGCTAACCGGGGAGCTGTTTTTT